This note documents a single TCR beta chain sequence. Its antigen remains unidentified. This sample was included in a study of blood T cells in healthy people across ages. Germline V CDR1 and CDR2: PRHDT, FYEKMQ (reference sequence). This CDR3 comprises 11 residues. V was cut by 5 bases and J by 5 bases, with 7 bases left in between. Study-wide findings and caveats: The long-lived group displayed more naive CD4+ cells, plus higher diversity, than the aged donors did.

Together with a sample-barcoded 5' primer, a J-beta primer mix was included in a second PCR lasting about 7 to 12 cycles. Each CDR3 protein gets one entry after TCRdb re-called the 5' RACE reads with MiXCR. The sample has around 1,900,000 distinct CDR3 sequences, approximately 40% seen once. The TCR comes from a human donor in good health. The V call is TRBV13, the J call TRBJ2-7; D is undetermined. Sequencing input: blood. CDR3 region: CASSAQHEQYF. The CDR3 DNA reads as TGTGCCAGCAGCGCCCAGCACGAGCAGTACTTC.